The next 2 T cell receptor beta chains were all read from a single sample in a study of blood T cells in healthy people across ages. Primers used in a second PCR of about 6 to 11 cycles were a sample-barcoded 5' primer and a J-beta primer mix. TCRdb reprocessed the 5' RACE reads with MiXCR, giving one entry per CDR3 protein. Here the sample spans about 1.4 million distinct CDR3 sequences, around 55% being singletons. The sequencing sample was made of blood. These TCRs come from a man aged 18 to 35 in good health.

The chain links TRBV20-1 to TRBJ1-2; D is ambiguous. The length of the CDR3 is 12 residues. Germline CDR1 and CDR2: DFQATT and SNEGSKA (reference sequence). With 6 bases removed from V and 2 bases from J, the gap between germline ends came to 10 bases. The CDR3 is CSAPLLNYGYTF. DNA of the CDR3: TGCAGTGCGCCTCTACTGAACTATGGCTACACCTTC.

There are a few counts of this clonotype. This chain links TRBV4-1 with TRBJ2-3; D gene ambiguous. The V gene lost 1 base and the J gene lost 4 bases, with 12 bases spanning the gap. Germline CDR1 MGHRA, CDR2 YSYEKL. The CDR3 extends over 15 amino acids. CDR3 coding DNA: TGCGCCAGCAGCCAAGTAGGGCTAGAAGCAGATACGCAGTATTTT. This gives the protein CASSQVGLEADTQYF.